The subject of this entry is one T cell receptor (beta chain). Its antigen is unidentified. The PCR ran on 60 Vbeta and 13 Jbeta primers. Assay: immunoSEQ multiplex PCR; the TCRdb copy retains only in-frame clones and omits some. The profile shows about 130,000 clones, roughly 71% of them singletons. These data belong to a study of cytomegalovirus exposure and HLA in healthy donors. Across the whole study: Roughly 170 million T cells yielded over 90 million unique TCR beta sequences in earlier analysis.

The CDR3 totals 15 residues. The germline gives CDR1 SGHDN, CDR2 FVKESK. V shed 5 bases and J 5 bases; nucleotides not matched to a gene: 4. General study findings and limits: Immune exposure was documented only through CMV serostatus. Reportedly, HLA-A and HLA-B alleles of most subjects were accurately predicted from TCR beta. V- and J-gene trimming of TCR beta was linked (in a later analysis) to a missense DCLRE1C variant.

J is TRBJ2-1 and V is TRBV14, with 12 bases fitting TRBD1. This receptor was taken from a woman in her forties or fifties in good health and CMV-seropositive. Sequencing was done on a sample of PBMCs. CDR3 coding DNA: TGTGCCAGCAGCGTAGGGACAGGGGGCAACAATGAGCAGTTCTTC. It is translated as CASSVGTGGNNEQFF.